Listed below are T cell receptor beta chains from one sample, sequenced in a study of T-cell reconstitution after alpha-beta-depleted transplantation in children. TCRdb analysed the PCR reads with MiXCR anew, one entry per CDR3 protein. This table holds hundreds of thousands of distinct CDR3 sequences, under 15% found once. The sample here was PBMCs, taken before TCRalphabeta/CD19-depleted stem cell transplant. The receptors were gathered from a girl aged 2 to 10 with congenital amegakaryocytic thrombocytopenia, due to receive a stem cell transplant. CDR3s include the opening cysteine and the closing phenylalanine or tryptophan. Each record gives: D gene, J gene, V gene, clone size, CDR3 DNA, CDR3 protein. The D gene is left open where the match is weak. The size entry is marked missing in some rows and otherwise reads once, few, many or a size class.

d_call: TRBD2; j_call: TRBJ2-7; v_call: TRBV19; clone_size: many; cdr3_nt: TGTGCCAGTAGTATGGATGTAATGGCTAGCGGGGCCTACGAGCAGTACTTC; cdr3_aa: CASSMDVMASGAYEQYF
d_call: TRBD2; j_call: TRBJ2-1; v_call: TRBV12-3/TRBV12-4; clone_size: many; cdr3_nt: TGTGCCAGCAGAATAGCGGGCCCCTACAATGAGCAGTTCTTC; cdr3_aa: CASRIAGPYNEQFF
d_call: -; j_call: TRBJ2-2; v_call: TRBV29-1; clone_size: many; cdr3_nt: TGCAGCGCCCGGCGCCAGTTTCCCACCGGGGAGCTGTTTTTT; cdr3_aa: CSARRQFPTGELFF
d_call: TRBD1; j_call: TRBJ1-5; v_call: TRBV20-1; clone_size: many; cdr3_nt: TGCAGTGCTAGGGAGACAGGGGATTATCAGCCCCAGCATTTT; cdr3_aa: CSARETGDYQPQHF
d_call: -; j_call: TRBJ2-3; v_call: TRBV5-6; clone_size: -; cdr3_nt: TGTGCCAGCAGCTGGACTCCCAGCACAGATACGCAGTATTTT; cdr3_aa: CASSWTPSTDTQYF
d_call: -; j_call: TRBJ1-1; v_call: TRBV20-1; clone_size: many; cdr3_nt: TGCAGTGCTCGACAGTCGAACACTGAAGCTTTCTTT; cdr3_aa: CSARQSNTEAFF
d_call: TRBD2; j_call: TRBJ2-1; v_call: TRBV27; clone_size: -; cdr3_nt: TGTGCCAGCAGTTTAACTACTAGCGGGAGGTGGTTCTTC; cdr3_aa: CASSLTTSGRWFF
d_call: -; j_call: TRBJ1-2; v_call: TRBV7-2; clone_size: many; cdr3_nt: TGTGCCAGCATCGACGCCGGCAAAAGATATGGCTACACCTTC; cdr3_aa: CASIDAGKRYGYTF
d_call: -; j_call: TRBJ1-2; v_call: TRBV11-1; clone_size: few; cdr3_nt: TGTGCCAGCAGCCTCGGGGAGTCCAACTATGGCTACACCTTC; cdr3_aa: CASSLGESNYGYTF
d_call: -; j_call: TRBJ2-3; v_call: TRBV7-6; clone_size: -; cdr3_nt: TGTGCCAGCAGCTTATACGGCGGAGGCACAGATACGCAGTATTTT; cdr3_aa: CASSLYGGGTDTQYF
d_call: -; j_call: TRBJ2-2; v_call: TRBV9; clone_size: many; cdr3_nt: TGTGCCAGCAGCGTAGACTCTCCCGGGGAGCTGTTTTTT; cdr3_aa: CASSVDSPGELFF
d_call: -; j_call: TRBJ2-7; v_call: TRBV27; clone_size: many; cdr3_nt: TGTGCCAGCAGTCCCTTCAGAGGGACCTACGAGCAGTACTTC; cdr3_aa: CASSPFRGTYEQYF
d_call: -; j_call: TRBJ2-7; v_call: TRBV7-9; clone_size: -; cdr3_nt: TGTGCCAGCACCGCCGGGACTCTCGATGTTTACGAGCAGTACTTC; cdr3_aa: CASTAGTLDVYEQYF
d_call: -; j_call: TRBJ1-1; v_call: TRBV5-1; clone_size: many; cdr3_nt: TGCGCCAGCAGTTCGGGACACCAGAACACTGAAGCTTTCTTT; cdr3_aa: CASSSGHQNTEAFF
d_call: -; j_call: TRBJ2-4; v_call: TRBV29-1; clone_size: few; cdr3_nt: TGCAGCGTAGCCGGTGGAGGGTTGGACATTCAGTACTTC; cdr3_aa: CSVAGGGLDIQYF
d_call: -; j_call: TRBJ2-1; v_call: TRBV29-1; clone_size: -; cdr3_nt: TGCAGCGTTGATACATCGTACAATGAGCAGTTCTTC; cdr3_aa: CSVDTSYNEQFF